The next 13 T cell receptor beta chains were all read from a single sample in a study of identical twins. MiXCR was run by TCRdb on the 5' RACE reads, yielding one entry per CDR3 protein. This table holds around 510,000 distinct CDR3 sequences, 13% to 15% found once. This same sample was also taken into another study, of yellow fever vaccine responses in identical twins.

The sequencing input was CD4+ T cells sorted from blood. These receptors were obtained from a woman aged 18 to 35 in good health.

On this clonotype: A much more abundant neighbour one base away suggests this may be a read error. The chain uses TRBV21-1 and TRBJ2-4. TRBV21-1 counts as a pseudogene. This CDR3 region has 13 residues. This CDR3 is CAGSNSSENIQYF. The CDR3 nucleotides are TGTGCCGGCAGCAACTCCAGCGAGAACATTCAGTACTTC.

V gene TRBV6-5 combines with J gene TRBJ2-1, with D perhaps TRBD1 (5 bases). The germline CDR1 and CDR2 sequences are MNHEY and SVGAGI. The length of the CDR3 is 15 residues. V was pared by 4 bases and J by 5 bases, with 15 bases between. CDR3 amino acids: CASSLKKGQDNEQFF. The CDR3 nucleotides are TGTGCCAGCAGTTTAAAAAAGGGGCAGGACAATGAGCAGTTCTTC.

The genes are TRBV12-3 or TRBV12-4 and TRBJ1-1, with 12 bases aligning to TRBD1. The CDR3 is made up of 14 amino acids. With V trimmed by 5 bases and J by 3 bases, 1 base remained unmatched. This chain's CDR3 is CASSGDRGHTEAFF. The CDR3 DNA sequence: TGTGCCAGCAGTGGGGACAGGGGGCACACTGAAGCTTTCTTT.

This clonotype has more than one count but fewer than ten. This chain connects TRBV6-1 to TRBJ2-1; D tentatively reads TRBD1 or TRBD2 (6 bases each). The germline V gene encodes CDR1 MNHNS and CDR2 SASEGT. With 3 bases removed from V and 9 bases from J, the gap between germline ends came to 12 bases. The CDR3 runs to 13 residues. The CDR3 region has the DNA TGTGCCAGCAGTGAGCCGGGGGCAGGTGAGCAGTTCTTC. It yields the protein CASSEPGAGEQFF.

V gene TRBV4-2 combines with J gene TRBJ2-7; 12 positions agree with TRBD1. With V trimmed by 3 bases and J by 6 bases, 6 bases remained unmatched. Germline CDR1 LGHNA, CDR2 YNFKEQ. The CDR3 extends over 15 amino acids. CDR3 nucleotide sequence: TGTGCCAGCAGCCAGGCCGGGACAGGGGGCTCCGAGCAGTACTTC. The encoded protein is CASSQAGTGGSEQYF.

The genes are TRBV20-1 and TRBJ2-7; 7 nucleotides align to TRBD2. Germline V CDR1 and CDR2: DFQATT, SNEGSKA (reference sequence). The CDR3 runs 13 residues. Unmatched junction bases numbered 9, after V lost 6 bases and J lost 4 bases. In nucleotides, the CDR3 is TGCAGTGCCGAACTAGCGAGGCGGTACGAGCAGTACTTC. This encodes CSAELARRYEQYF.

This chain links TRBV12-3 or TRBV12-4 with TRBJ1-3; the D is unclear. The CDR3 is 13 amino acids. Between the trimmed V and J ends, which lost 1 base and 4 bases, there was a span of 5 bases. Here the CDR3 DNA reads TGTGCCAGCAGTTTAGTTTTGGGAAACACCATATATTTT. Amino acids: CASSLVLGNTIYF.

This clonotype showed up many times. The gene calls are TRBV12-3 or TRBV12-4 and TRBJ2-7; D is perhaps TRBD1 (5 bases). The CDR3 is 15 amino acids. V shed 6 bases and J shed 5 bases, with 20 bases lying between them. Here the CDR3 reads CASSLLGQSRDEQYF. In DNA form, the CDR3 reads TGTGCCAGCAGCTTATTAGGACAATCCCGGGACGAGCAGTACTTC.

Many counts were recorded for this clonotype. The rearrangement joins TRBV12-3 or TRBV12-4 to TRBJ2-7, with D unresolved. Trimming removed 2 bases at V and 3 bases at J, with 8 bases between. The CDR3 totals 13 residues. This chain's CDR3 is CASSLRSNYEQYF. CDR3 in DNA: TGTGCCAGCAGTTTAAGGTCAAACTACGAGCAGTACTTC.

This clonotype appeared many times. The genes are TRBV29-1 and TRBJ2-5; 10 nucleotides align to TRBD2. In germline, CDR1 is SQVTM, CDR2 ANQGSEA. Trimming cost V 5 bases and J 6 bases; bases outside gene matches: 6. CDR3 length equals 13 residues. The chain's CDR3 is CSVRTSGPKTQYF. DNA for the CDR3: TGCAGCGTTCGGACTAGCGGCCCCAAGACCCAGTACTTC.

This chain connects TRBV7-2 to TRBJ2-7; D is perhaps TRBD2 (7 bases). The length of the CDR3 is 14 residues. V lost 7 bases, J lost 6 bases, and 19 bases lay in between. Germline loops: CDR1 SGHTA, CDR2 FQGNSA. The CDR3 coding sequence is TGTGCCAGCACCCTGGGAGGGGGGGCGGCCGAGCAGTACTTC. Translating gives CASTLGGGAAEQYF.

This clonotype has a handful of counts. J is TRBJ2-3 and V is TRBV29-1; unclear D gene. V was trimmed by 3 bases and J by 4 bases, leaving 14 bases between them. CDR3 length: 14 amino acids. Per the germline V gene, CDR1 is SQVTM and CDR2 is ANQGSEA. The CDR3 loop reads CSVDAQNGPDTQYF. For the CDR3, the DNA is TGCAGCGTTGACGCTCAAAATGGTCCAGATACGCAGTATTTT.

This clonotype was found a few times. The gene calls are TRBV2 and TRBJ2-5; a possible D gene is TRBD1 (6 bases). V gave up 8 bases and J gave up 1 base, with 8 bases separating them. The length of the CDR3 is 12 residues. Germline values: CDR1 SNHLY, CDR2 FYNNEI. The CDR3: CASRTAQETQYF. CDR3 DNA sequence: TGTGCCAGCCGGACAGCCCAAGAGACCCAGTACTTC.